Below, 23 T cell receptor beta chains from the same sample are listed, as sequenced in a study of CD8 T cells in ankylosing spondylitis. No antigen is known for these receptors. TCRdb called the 5' RACE reads again in MiXCR, with one record for every CDR3 protein. The sample holds about 840,000 distinct CDR3 sequences, approximately 12% seen once. Study results and caveats: Ankylosing spondylitis blood appeared to carry a characteristic TCR beta motif of several highly homologous variants.

The sequenced sample was blood, either unsorted or a sorted T cell fraction (not recorded which). The receptors originated from a male donor with ankylosing spondylitis.

This clonotype was picked up a small number of times. The rearrangement joins TRBV29-1 to TRBJ2-7; tentatively, D is TRBD2 (5 bases). Trimming left V 1 base short and J 1 base short, with 8 bases between. Per the germline V gene, CDR1 is SQVTM and CDR2 is ANQGSEA. The CDR3 extends over 13 amino acids. CDR3 amino acids: CSVEGRDSYEQYF. As DNA, the CDR3 is TGCAGCGTTGAAGGTCGGGATTCCTACGAGCAGTACTTC.

In its sample, this clonotype was seen many times. V and J are TRBV7-2 and TRBJ2-3; a possible D gene is TRBD2 (6 bases). V was shortened by 1 base and J by 9 bases, with 17 bases between the two germline ends. The CDR3 sequence is 15 residues long. Per germline, CDR1 SGHTA and CDR2 FQGNSA. The CDR3 region is CASSLVGGPQITQYF. The CDR3 nucleotides are TGTGCCAGCAGCTTAGTGGGGGGTCCACAGATAACGCAGTATTTT.

At least ten counts were recorded for this clonotype. The CDR3 spells CSAGPSYEQYF. The CDR3 DNA sequence: TGCAGTGCTGGACCGTCCTACGAGCAGTACTTC. The chain carries TRBV20-1 and TRBJ2-7; D call uncertain. Germline CDR1 reads DFQATT; CDR2 reads SNEGSKA (reference sequence). The CDR3 runs 11 residues. The V and J ends lost 5 bases and 1 base respectively, with 6 bases between them.

This clonotype was counted a few times. The chain employs TRBV10-3 and TRBJ2-1; a weak D match, TRBD1 (6 bases). The CDR3 is 12 amino acids. V was trimmed by 11 bases and J by 5 bases, leaving 13 bases between them. CDR1 and CDR2 (germline): ENHRY, SYGVKD. The CDR3, as DNA: TGTGCCGGGGGCCGGGCGAACAATGAGCAGTTCTTC. As protein: CAGGRANNEQFF.

This clonotype was detected only a few times. The chain recombines TRBV5-5 with TRBJ1-2; TRBD1 is a possible D gene (6 bases). This CDR3 comprises 15 residues. V lost 5 bases to trimming and J lost 8 bases, with 22 bases between them. Germline V gene sequence: CDR1 SGHKS, CDR2 YYEKEE (reference sequence). The CDR3 DNA sequence: TGTGCCAGCAGGTCTCTTCAAGGGGGGGCAGGAGGCTACACCTTC. This gives the protein CASRSLQGGAGGYTF.

At least ten counts were recorded for this clonotype. The V and J genes are TRBV20-1 and TRBJ1-1; D unresolved. V was shortened by 6 bases and J by 4 bases, with 15 bases between the two germline ends. Germline lookup yields CDR1 DFQATT and CDR2 SNEGSKA (reference sequence). This CDR3 is built from 13 residues. The CDR3 region has the DNA TGCAGTGCGAGGGCGGTTAGGGTCACTGAAGCTTTCTTT. This gives the protein CSARAVRVTEAFF.

The rearrangement joins TRBV6-5 to TRBJ1-5; D is unclear. The germline gives CDR1 MNHEY, CDR2 SVGAGI. This CDR3 region has 15 residues. The germline V and J ends were trimmed by 0 bases and 4 bases, with 10 bases remaining between them. In nucleotides, the CDR3 is TGTGCCAGCAGTTACTCCTCGGCAGCTAATCAGCCCCAGCATTTT. Amino acid sequence: CASSYSSAANQPQHF.

J is TRBJ2-1 and V is TRBV12-3 or TRBV12-4, with TRBD2 as a possible D gene (5 bases). The CDR3 extends over 15 amino acids. V lost 2 bases to trimming and J lost 6 bases, with 14 bases between them. Here the CDR3 reads CASSLSHADFNEQFF. CDR3 nucleotides: TGTGCCAGCAGTTTAAGTCATGCGGACTTCAATGAGCAGTTCTTC.

The chain couples TRBV5-5 to TRBJ2-3, with 7 nucleotides matching TRBD2. The CDR3 spans 16 residues. The trim removed 4 bases at V and 6 bases at J, leaving 14 bases unmatched. In germline, CDR1 is SGHKS, CDR2 YYEKEE (reference sequence). The CDR3 nucleotides are TGTGCCAGCAGCCTACAATCGAGCGGGGTGAGGGATACGCAGTATTTT. The encoded protein is CASSLQSSGVRDTQYF.

The V call is TRBV20-1, the J call TRBJ1-1; D gene unclear. Germline V CDR1 and CDR2: DFQATT, SNEGSKA (reference sequence). The CDR3 sequence is 14 residues long. Deletions cut 3 bases from V and 7 bases from J, with 18 bases between. Written as DNA, the CDR3 is TGCAGTGCTAGGGATACCCCAGTGCGCAGTGAAGCTTTCTTT. The encoded protein is CSARDTPVRSEAFF.

This clonotype has only a few counts. The gene calls are TRBV5-5 and TRBJ2-7, with 11 bases lining up with TRBD2. CDR3 length: 17 residues. Germline V gene sequence: CDR1 SGHKS, CDR2 YYEKEE (reference sequence). Trimming removed 4 bases from V and 4 bases from J; junction bases left unmatched: 13. CDR3 DNA sequence: TGTGCCAGCAGCCGTGGGACTAGCGGAGCAGACCCTTACGAGCAGTACTTC. Protein sequence: CASSRGTSGADPYEQYF.

This chain links TRBV5-1 with TRBJ1-1, with TRBD1 identical over 7 bases. V was pared by 7 bases and J by 5 bases, with 11 bases of the junction left unmatched. Germline CDR1 and CDR2: SGHRS and YFSETQ. The CDR3 is 14 amino acids. Written as DNA, the CDR3 is TGCGCCAGCTTCGAACAGGGGTCAGAAACTGAAGCTTTCTTT. Translated, it gives CASFEQGSETEAFF.

The chain carries TRBV20-1 and TRBJ2-7, with no clear D. Deletions cut 0 bases from V and 6 bases from J, with 6 bases between. This CDR3 has 11 amino acids. Germline V gene sequence: CDR1 DFQATT, CDR2 SNEGSKA (reference sequence). The CDR3 here is CSAREGIEQYF. The CDR3 region has the DNA TGCAGTGCTAGAGAGGGGATCGAGCAGTACTTC.

There are a few counts of this clonotype. The J gene is TRBJ2-2, the V gene TRBV3-1, with D perhaps matching TRBD2 (6 bases). The CDR3 has 14 residues. The ends were cut back, 4 bases at V and 4 bases at J, with 10 bases in the middle. Germline V gives CDR1 LGHDT, CDR2 YNNKEL (reference sequence). The CDR3 coding sequence is TGTGCCAGCAGCCCACGGGACTCCACCGGGGAGCTGTTTTTT. Translating gives CASSPRDSTGELFF.

This clonotype showed up many times. The V gene is TRBV20-1, the J gene TRBJ2-7, with D possibly matching TRBD1 (5 bases). The CDR3 is 13 residues long. V shed 6 bases and J shed 0 bases, with 12 bases lying between them. Germline CDR1 and CDR2: DFQATT and SNEGSKA (reference sequence). Here the CDR3 DNA reads TGCAGTGCCCATACAGGATACTCCTACGAGCAGTACTTC. Its protein is CSAHTGYSYEQYF.

This clonotype was counted many times. V gene TRBV15 combines with J gene TRBJ2-7; 7 nucleotides align to TRBD2. With V trimmed by 0 bases and J by 0 bases, 2 bases remained unmatched. Germline V gene data show CDR1 as LNHNV and CDR2 as YYDKDF (reference sequence). The length of the CDR3 is 15 residues. CDR3 loop: CATSRDLAVSYEQYF. The CDR3 DNA reads as TGTGCCACCAGCAGAGATCTAGCGGTCTCCTACGAGCAGTACTTC. Based on the CDR3 plus reference TRBV15 and TRBJ2-7, the full variable domain is DAMVIQNPRYQVTQFGKPVTLSCSQTLNHNVMYWYQQKSSQAPKLLFHYYDKDFNNEADTPDNFQSRRPNTSFCFLDIRSPGLGDTAMYLCATSRDLAVSYEQYFGPGTRLTVT.

In its sample, this clonotype was seen many times. The chain carries TRBV7-2 and TRBJ2-5; 7 bases map to TRBD1. CDR1 is SGHTA, CDR2 FQGNSA, per germline. The CDR3 covers 14 residues. The V segment lost 3 bases and the J segment 4 bases; nucleotides outside the gene matches: 5. Here the CDR3 reads CASSLRRGIETQYF. CDR3 bases: TGTGCCAGCAGCTTGCGCAGGGGGATAGAGACCCAGTACTTC.

The chain combines TRBV5-1 with TRBJ1-1, with D uncertain. The CDR3 runs to 16 residues. The V end lost 2 bases, the J end lost 1 base, and 15 bases lay between the germline ends. Germline V gene data show CDR1 as SGHRS and CDR2 as YFSETQ. CDR3 coding DNA: TGCGCCAGCAGCTTATATCCTTCGGGAGGGAACACTGAAGCTTTCTTT. Translated: CASSLYPSGGNTEAFF. Based on the CDR3 plus reference TRBV5-1 and TRBJ1-1, the full variable domain is KAGVTQTPRYLIKTRGQQVTLSCSPISGHRSVSWYQQTPGQGLQFLFEYFSETQRNKGNFPGRFSGRQFSNSRSEMNVSTLELGDSALYLCASSLYPSGGNTEAFFGQGTRLTVV.

This clonotype was counted only a few times. The chain recombines TRBV20-1 with TRBJ2-7; no clear D. The germline V gene encodes CDR1 DFQATT and CDR2 SNEGSKA (reference sequence). This CDR3 region has 12 residues. V gave up 6 bases and J gave up 3 bases, with 12 bases separating them. Here the CDR3 reads CSATGFNYEQYF. The CDR3 DNA sequence: TGCAGTGCCACGGGCTTCAACTACGAGCAGTACTTC.

This clonotype has at least ten counts. The chain carries TRBV7-2 and TRBJ1-5; D unresolved. Trimming pared 2 bases from V and 6 bases from J, leaving 5 bases between. This CDR3 comprises 12 residues. Germline CDR1 and CDR2: SGHTA and FQGNSA. The CDR3 sequence is CASSLTSQPQHF. For the CDR3, the DNA is TGTGCCAGCAGCTTAACAAGTCAGCCCCAGCATTTT.

A few counts support this clonotype. This rearrangement joins TRBV20-1 to TRBJ2-1; D unresolved. Germline values: CDR1 DFQATT, CDR2 SNEGSKA (reference sequence). The germline V and J ends were trimmed by 4 bases and 6 bases, with 10 bases remaining between them. The CDR3 length is 12 residues. CDR3: CSANTLANEQFF. CDR3 coding DNA: TGCAGTGCTAATACCCTTGCCAATGAGCAGTTCTTC.

This clonotype was picked up many times. This chain uses TRBV7-2 with TRBJ2-3; D ambiguous. The V gene's germline CDR1 is SGHTA and CDR2 FQGNSA. The CDR3 is 15 residues long. V gave up 0 bases and J gave up 1 base, with 8 bases separating them. The CDR3: CASSLAFSRTDTQYF. The CDR3 nucleotides are TGTGCCAGCAGCTTAGCCTTCAGTCGCACAGATACGCAGTATTTT.

This clonotype was picked up many times. This chain joins TRBV29-1 and TRBJ2-1; 10 bases align to TRBD2. Germline V gene data show CDR1 as SQVTM and CDR2 as ANQGSEA. The CDR3 covers 14 residues. The V and J ends lost 7 bases and 3 bases, in that order; junction bases with no gene match: 6. CDR3 protein: CSGEAGGFYNEQFF. The CDR3 nucleotides read TGCAGCGGGGAAGCGGGAGGGTTCTACAATGAGCAGTTCTTC.